This T cell receptor (beta chain) was captured by sequencing in a study of identical twins. CDR3 length: 15 residues. With 1 base removed from V and 6 bases from J, the gap between germline ends came to 13 bases. Germline V gives CDR1 LNHNV, CDR2 YYDKDF (reference sequence). All donors comprised healthy Caucasians. TCRdb redid the calling of the 5' RACE reads with MiXCR, one entry per CDR3 protein. In the table there are about 220,000 distinct CDR3 sequences, about 7.5% of which are singletons. This clonotype was counted at least ten times. The same data also went into a second study, on yellow fever vaccine responses in identical twins.

The sample consisted of memory (CD45RO+) T cells sorted from blood. The TCR sequence derives from a woman under 30 in good health. The genes are TRBV15 and TRBJ2-1; D may be TRBD1 (5 bases). This CDR3 is CATSRVQGSGNEQFF. For the CDR3, the DNA is TGTGCCACCAGCAGAGTTCAGGGCTCAGGCAATGAGCAGTTCTTC.